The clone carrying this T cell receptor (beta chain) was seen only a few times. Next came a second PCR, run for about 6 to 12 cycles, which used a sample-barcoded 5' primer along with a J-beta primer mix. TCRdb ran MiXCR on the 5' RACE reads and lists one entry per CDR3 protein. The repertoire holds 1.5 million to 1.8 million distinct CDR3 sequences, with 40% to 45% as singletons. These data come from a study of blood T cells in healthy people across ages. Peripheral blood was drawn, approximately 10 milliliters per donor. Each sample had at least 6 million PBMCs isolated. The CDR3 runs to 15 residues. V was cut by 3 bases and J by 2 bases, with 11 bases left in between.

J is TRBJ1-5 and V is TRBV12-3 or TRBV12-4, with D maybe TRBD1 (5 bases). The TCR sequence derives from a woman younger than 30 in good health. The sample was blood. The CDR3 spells CASSFGGIGNQPQHF. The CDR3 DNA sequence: TGTGCCAGCAGTTTTGGGGGAATCGGCAATCAGCCCCAGCATTTT.